The 9 T cell receptor beta chains reported below all come from one sample, sequenced in a study of post-analysis software for immune sequencing data. Unique molecular identifiers had been added to the TCR beta cDNA libraries. TCRdb reprocessed the PCR reads via MiXCR and lists one record per CDR3 protein. This table has about 570,000 distinct CDR3 sequences, less than 40% appearing once. Study results and caveats: The study found TRBV5-6, TRBV5-1 and TRBV20-1 among roughly 5 TRBV segments more frequent in patients than controls.

The antigens these receptors bind are not known. The sequenced material came from blood. These receptor sequences come from a girl aged 2 to 17 with multiple sclerosis.

With respect to this clonotype: Germline and junction disagree at one end, which may indicate a read error. The chain joins TRBV6-5 to TRBJ2-1; perhaps D is TRBD1 or TRBD2 (5 bases each). The CDR3 extends over 15 amino acids. The germline CDR1 and CDR2 sequences are MNHEY and SVGAGI. DNA of the CDR3: TGTGCCAGCACCTACGAGGGGAGCTCCTACAATGGGCAGTTCTTC. Its translation is CASTYEGSSYNGQFF.

This chain links TRBV18 with TRBJ1-5, with no clear D. Trimming took off 1 base at V and 6 bases at J, with 4 bases between the two ends. Germline V gives CDR1 KGHSH, CDR2 LQKENI. The CDR3 spans 12 residues. This chain's CDR3 is CASSPQGQPQHF. The CDR3 nucleotides read TGTGCCAGCTCACCACAGGGTCAGCCCCAGCATTTT.

This chain uses TRBV5-8 with TRBJ1-4, with D maybe TRBD1 (5 bases). CDR1 and CDR2 (germline): SGHTS, YDEGEE. V lost 1 base and J lost 8, with 12 bases in between. The CDR3 sequence is 14 residues long. In DNA, the CDR3 is TGTGCCAGCAGCTTGACGGCAGGGAAAGAAAAACTGTTTTTT. This translates into CASSLTAGKEKLFF.

The chain has TRBV20-1 and TRBJ2-3; D may be TRBD1 (6 bases). V gave up 4 bases and J gave up 3 bases, with 14 bases separating them. CDR1 DFQATT and CDR2 SNEGSKA come from the germline V gene (reference sequence). The CDR3 is made up of 14 amino acids. The CDR3 loop reads CSATIQGGTDTQYF. The CDR3 DNA reads TGCAGTGCTACCATACAGGGTGGGACAGATACGCAGTATTTT.

The CDR3 loop reads CASSFGWAGQETQYF. The DNA for the CDR3 is TGTGCCAGCAGTTTTGGATGGGCAGGGCAAGAGACCCAGTACTTC. The V gene is TRBV12-3 or TRBV12-4, the J gene TRBJ2-5, with a weak D call TRBD1 (5 bases). The V and J ends lost 3 bases and 2 bases respectively, with 13 bases between them. This CDR3 contains 15 residues.

The V call is TRBV5-1, the J call TRBJ2-7; D call uncertain. CDR3 length: 12 residues. CDR1 SGHRS and CDR2 YFSETQ come from the germline V gene. V lost 7 bases and J lost 4, with 12 bases in between. CDR3 region: CASVSPGYEQYF. CDR3 DNA sequence: TGCGCCAGCGTTTCACCCGGGTACGAGCAGTACTTC.

The chain is built from TRBV29-1 and TRBJ2-2; D remains unclear. The germline gives CDR1 SQVTM, CDR2 ANQGSEA. The CDR3 runs 13 residues. V was cut by 7 bases and J by 2 bases, with 11 bases left in between. This chain's CDR3 is CSAVTFNTGELFF. The CDR3 DNA is TGCAGCGCTGTGACATTCAACACCGGGGAGCTGTTTTTT.

This chain joins TRBV12-3 or TRBV12-4 and TRBJ2-5, with 9 bases lining up with TRBD2. The CDR3 covers 17 residues. Germline trimming cut 6 bases from V and 2 bases from J; bases unmatched to any gene: 13. The CDR3 sequence is CASSPRLGGGGQETQYF. The DNA of the CDR3 is TGTGCCAGCAGCCCCCGCCTGGGCGGGGGGGGACAAGAGACCCAGTACTTC.

The sample holds a few counts of this clonotype. The V and J genes are TRBV11-1 and TRBJ2-7, with TRBD2 matching over 9 bases. CDR3 length equals 13 residues. V dropped 5 bases and J dropped 3; count of bases not matched to a gene: 2. Looked up from germline, CDR1 is SGHAT and CDR2 is FQDESV (reference sequence). CDR3 DNA sequence: TGTGCCAGCAGCCGCGGGGGGGACTACGAGCAGTACTTC. As protein: CASSRGGDYEQYF.